This TCR beta chain was observed in a study of blood T cell repertoires in COVID-19. Study-level background: In each case, the material was cDNA or gDNA derived from T cells, B-cell-depleted T cells, or PBMCs.

TCRdb's table, derived via immunoSEQ multiplex PCR, lists solely in-frame clones and lacks some. The sample comprises roughly 150,000 clones, around 87% of which are singletons, and just over 2.5% rests with the top ten. The CDR3 is 16 residues long. With 5 bases removed from V and 0 bases from J, the gap between germline ends came to 16 bases. CDR1 and CDR2 from the germline V gene are KGHDR and SFDVKD. V is TRBV24-1 and J is TRBJ2-7, with D possibly TRBD1 on 6 matching bases. What was sequenced was peripheral blood. This clonotype was sampled from a woman aged 80 or older with COVID-19, enrolled during active disease. DNA for the CDR3: TGTGCCACCAGTGGATTCGACAGGAAACTCTCCTACGAGCAGTACTTC. This gives the protein CATSGFDRKLSYEQYF.